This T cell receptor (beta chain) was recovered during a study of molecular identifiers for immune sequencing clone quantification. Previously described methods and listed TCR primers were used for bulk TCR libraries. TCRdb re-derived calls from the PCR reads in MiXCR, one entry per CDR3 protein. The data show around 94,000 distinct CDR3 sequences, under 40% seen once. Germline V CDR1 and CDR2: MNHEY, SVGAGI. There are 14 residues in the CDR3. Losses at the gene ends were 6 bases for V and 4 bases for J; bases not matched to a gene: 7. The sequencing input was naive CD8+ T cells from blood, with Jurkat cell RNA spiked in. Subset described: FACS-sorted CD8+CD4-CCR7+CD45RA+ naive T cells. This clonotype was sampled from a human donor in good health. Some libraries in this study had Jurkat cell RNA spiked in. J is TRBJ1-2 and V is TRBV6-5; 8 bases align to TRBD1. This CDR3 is CASSGDRFLYGYTF. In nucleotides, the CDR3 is TGTGCCAGCAGCGGGGACAGGTTCCTCTATGGCTACACCTTC.